This T cell receptor delta chain was identified during a study of γδ T cells in repeated Plasmodium falciparum infection. TCRdb fed the multiplex PCR reads into CATT to redo clone calling. The sample carries more than 70,000 delta-chain clones, approximately 1% recorded once. In this sample, this clone turned up a few times. The amino acid sequence in TCRdb belongs to a much larger clone and departs from this DNA's translation at residue 8, likely a sequencing read error; the sequence shown is translated from the DNA. Gammadelta T cells were flow-sorted from PBMC into Vgamma9/Vdelta2+ and Vdelta2-negative populations for bulk analysis. Trimming shortened V by 0 bases and J by 1 base, and 8 bases separated the two germline ends. CDR1 and CDR2 (germline): GEAIGNYY, EKD. This CDR3 spans 14 amino acids.

This TCR was recovered from a pool of human donors (malaria-infected and uninfected, not separated). This sequence joins TRDV2 and TRDJ1; D gene uncertain. TCRdb offers no J gene call, so here the DNA was matched to germline to obtain one. Sequencing was done on a sample of gamma-delta T cells from blood. The CDR3 spells CACDTVMCTDKLIF. In DNA form, the CDR3 reads TGTGCCTGTGACACCGTAATGTGCACCGATAAACTCATCTTT.